One and the same sample provided the 20 T cell receptor beta chains below, sequenced in a study of blood T cell repertoires in COVID-19. Clones were sequenced by immunoSEQ multiplex PCR, and TCRdb holds only the in-frame ones, with some missing. Of 15,000 or so clones in the sample, about 91% are singletons; the top ten hold roughly 2.5%. Sequenced sample: peripheral blood. These receptors were collected from a human donor in a cohort sampled during active COVID-19.

The chain is built from TRBV5-6 and TRBJ2-3, with D perhaps TRBD2 (6 bases). With 6 bases removed from V and 5 bases from J, the gap between germline ends came to 13 bases. Germline loops: CDR1 SGHDT, CDR2 YYEEEE. This CDR3 has 13 amino acids. Written as DNA, the CDR3 is TGTGCCAGCACCATCCTGGAGGGAGATACGCAGTATTTT. It translates to CASTILEGDTQYF.

The chain recombines TRBV29-1 with TRBJ2-5; 8 nucleotides line up with TRBD1. There are 14 residues in the CDR3. Germline V CDR1 and CDR2: SQVTM, ANQGSEA. The V and J ends lost 7 bases and 2 bases, in that order; junction bases with no gene match: 9. The DNA for the CDR3 is TGCAGCGCAGAGGTGGGGACAGGTCAAGAGACCCAGTACTTC. It encodes CSAEVGTGQETQYF.

This clone was counted a single time. The chain is built from TRBV5-1 and TRBJ2-7; 8 bases are a match to TRBD1. The CDR3 has 14 residues. The germline V gene has CDR1 SGHRS and CDR2 YFSETQ. V trimming: 0 bases; J trimming: 3 bases; junction bases outside the gene matches: 2. The CDR3, as DNA: TGCGCCAGCAGCTTGGTACAGGGGGGCTACGAGCAGTACTTC. It translates to CASSLVQGGYEQYF.

This clone is a singleton in its sample. CDR3 DNA sequence: TGTGCCACCAGCAGACCCGGGGGGAATCAGCCCCAGCATTTT. Translated, it gives CATSRPGGNQPQHF. The V and J genes are TRBV15 and TRBJ1-5; a weak D match, TRBD1 (5 bases). With 2 bases removed from V and 4 bases from J, the gap between germline ends came to 9 bases. This CDR3 comprises 14 residues. Germline V gene lookup returns CDR1 LNHNV and CDR2 YYDKDF (reference sequence).

This chain links TRBV7-2 with TRBJ1-5; 7 bases line up with TRBD1. Germline V lookup: CDR1 SGHTA, CDR2 FQGNSA. The CDR3 totals 14 residues. After removal of 4 bases from V and 7 bases from J, the junction contained 7 bases not matched to a gene. The DNA of the CDR3 is TGTGCCAGCAGCTGGGACAGAGCCCAGCAGCCCCAGCATTTT. It specifies CASSWDRAQQPQHF.

This chain joins TRBV5-4 and TRBJ2-7; 13 bases are shared with TRBD2. This CDR3 comprises 15 residues. V dropped 5 bases and J dropped 3; count of bases not matched to a gene: 5. Looked up from germline, CDR1 is SGHNT and CDR2 is YYREEE (reference sequence). CDR3 DNA sequence: TGTGCCAGCAGTCGGACTAGCGGGGGTCACTACGAGCAGTACTTC. Amino acids: CASSRTSGGHYEQYF.

This chain connects TRBV19 to TRBJ2-2; weak D call: TRBD1 (6 bases). CDR1 is LNHDA and CDR2 is SQIVND in the germline V gene (reference sequence). The CDR3 covers 13 residues. V dropped 6 bases and J dropped 4 bases, with 9 bases sitting between them. The CDR3 is CASRRQVTGELFF. DNA of the CDR3: TGTGCCAGTAGAAGACAGGTCACCGGGGAGCTGTTTTTT. The complete variable domain, with remaining parts taken from reference TRBV19 and TRBJ2-2, reads DGGITQSPKYLFRKEGQNVTLSCEQNLNHDAMYWYRQDPGQGLRLIYYSQIVNDFQKGDIAEGYSVSREKKESFPLTVTSAQKNPTAFYLCASRRQVTGELFFGEGSRLTVL.

The V gene is TRBV5-1, the J gene TRBJ2-3, with 13 nucleotides matching TRBD2. The CDR3 contains 18 residues. Germline CDR1 SGHRS, CDR2 YFSETQ. The J segment lost 0 bases and the V segment lost 3 bases, leaving 7 bases of the junction unmatched. The DNA for the CDR3 is TGCGCCAGCAGCTGGGGACTAGCGGGGTTCCCTAGCACAGATACGCAGTATTTT. Translation: CASSWGLAGFPSTDTQYF.

V gene TRBV28 combines with J gene TRBJ2-2; the D gene is possibly TRBD1 (6 bases). V lost 7 bases, J lost 1 base, and 10 bases lay in between. Germline V CDR1 and CDR2: MDHEN, SYDVKM. The length of the CDR3 is 14 residues. The CDR3 coding sequence is TGTGCCAGCACGGGACACCAGAACACCGGGGAGCTGTTTTTT. Translation gives CASTGHQNTGELFF.

The chain uses TRBV5-1 and TRBJ2-3; 8 nucleotides align to TRBD1. The CDR3 consists of 15 residues. V shed 6 bases and J 6 bases; nucleotides not matched to a gene: 12. CDR1 is SGHRS and CDR2 is YFSETQ in the germline V gene. The CDR3 bases are TGCGCCAGCACAGAAGGGGCAGGGGGCTTTGATACGCAGTATTTT. The encoded protein is CASTEGAGGFDTQYF.

Only a few counts were recorded for this clone. V gene TRBV6-5 combines with J gene TRBJ1-1; D is uncertain. V lost 0 bases, J lost 7 bases, and 9 bases lay in between. This CDR3 comprises 13 residues. Germline assignment: CDR1 MNHEY and CDR2 SVGAGI. The CDR3 loop is CASSYSNQFEAFF. The CDR3 DNA sequence: TGTGCCAGCAGTTACTCGAACCAGTTTGAAGCTTTCTTT.

The chain uses TRBV7-6 and TRBJ1-1; D gene uncertain. The CDR3 is 14 amino acids. Trimming removed 2 bases at V and 1 base at J, with 8 bases between. CDR1 is SGHVS, CDR2 FNYEAQ, per germline. This chain's CDR3 is CASSLPGSNTEAFF. The CDR3 coding sequence is TGTGCCAGCAGCTTACCCGGTTCGAACACTGAAGCTTTCTTT.

The gene calls are TRBV7-8 and TRBJ2-1; 10 bases align to TRBD2. CDR1 SGHVS and CDR2 FQNEAQ come from the germline V gene. The J segment lost 4 bases and the V segment lost 4 bases, leaving 4 bases of the junction unmatched. The length of the CDR3 is 15 residues. The DNA for the CDR3 is TGTGCCAGCAGCTACCTAGCGGGAGCTTACAATGAGCAGTTCTTC. Translation gives CASSYLAGAYNEQFF.

In its sample, this clone was seen a few times. The chain couples TRBV27 to TRBJ1-1; a weak D match, TRBD1 (6 bases). Looked up from germline, CDR1 is MNHEY and CDR2 is SMNVEV (reference sequence). V was trimmed by 8 bases and J by 4 bases, leaving 11 bases between them. The CDR3 is 12 amino acids. Here the CDR3 reads CASQGGGTEAFF. DNA for the CDR3: TGTGCCAGCCAAGGGGGGGGCACTGAAGCTTTCTTT.

V and J are TRBV6-5 and TRBJ2-2, with D perhaps matching TRBD1 (5 bases). The CDR3 is 15 residues long. Germline CDR1 is MNHEY and CDR2 is SVGAGI. V was cut by 5 bases and J by 2 bases, with 12 bases left in between. As DNA, the CDR3 is TGTGCCAGCAGTCCAGGGCAGTTCAACACCGGGGAGCTGTTTTTT. It codes for CASSPGQFNTGELFF.

The rearrangement uses TRBV6-6 and TRBJ1-2, with 9 bases lining up with TRBD1. In germline, CDR1 is MNHNY, CDR2 SVGAGI (reference sequence). With V trimmed by 2 bases and J by 7 bases, 8 bases remained unmatched. The CDR3 has 15 residues. The CDR3 DNA follows: TGTGCCAGCAGTTACCCGGACAGGGGTAACAGTGGCTACACCTTC. This sequence encodes CASSYPDRGNSGYTF.

This chain connects TRBV27 to TRBJ2-1, with unresolved D. Looked up from germline, CDR1 is MNHEY and CDR2 is SMNVEV (reference sequence). V shed 2 bases and J shed 7 bases, with 15 bases lying between them. The CDR3 runs to 15 residues. In DNA, the CDR3 is TGTGCCAGCAGTTTAAGGCAGGTTATAGGAAATGAGCAGTTCTTC. It codes for CASSLRQVIGNEQFF.

This chain joins TRBV2 and TRBJ2-5; the D is unclear. The CDR3 totals 11 residues. Trimming cost V 6 bases and J 5 bases, with 7 bases left between them. CDR1 is SNHLY, CDR2 FYNNEI, per germline. The CDR3 coding sequence is TGTGCCAGCAGCTATCGGGAGACCCAGTACTTC. Amino acid sequence: CASSYRETQYF.

This clone was seen only once. The V gene is TRBV9, the J gene TRBJ2-3; 9 bases align to TRBD1. Trimming removed 0 bases from V and 3 bases from J; junction bases left unmatched: 5. Germline-derived CDR1 and CDR2 are SGDLS and YYNGEE. CDR3 length: 16 amino acids. The CDR3 region is CASSVAPGQGTDTQYF. The CDR3 nucleotides read TGTGCCAGCAGCGTAGCGCCCGGACAGGGGACAGATACGCAGTATTTT.

The CDR3 is CATSDASGSETQYF. CDR3 sequence (DNA): TGTGCCACCAGTGATGCCAGCGGGAGCGAGACCCAGTACTTC. The V gene is TRBV24-1, the J gene TRBJ2-5; 8 nucleotides align to TRBD2. With 3 bases clipped from V and 5 bases from J, the junction kept 4 bases outside the gene matches. The CDR3 consists of 14 residues. CDR1 and CDR2 from the germline V gene are KGHDR and SFDVKD.